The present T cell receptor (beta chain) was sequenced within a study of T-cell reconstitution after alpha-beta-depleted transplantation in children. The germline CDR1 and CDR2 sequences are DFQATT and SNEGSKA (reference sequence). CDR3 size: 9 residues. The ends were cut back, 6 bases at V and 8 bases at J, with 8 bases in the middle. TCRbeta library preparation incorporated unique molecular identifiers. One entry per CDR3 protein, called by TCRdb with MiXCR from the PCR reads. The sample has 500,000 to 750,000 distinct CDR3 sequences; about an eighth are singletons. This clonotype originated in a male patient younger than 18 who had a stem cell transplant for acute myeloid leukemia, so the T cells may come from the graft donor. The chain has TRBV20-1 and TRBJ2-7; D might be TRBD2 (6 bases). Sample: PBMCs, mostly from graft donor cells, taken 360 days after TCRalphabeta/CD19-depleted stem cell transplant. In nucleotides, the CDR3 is TGCAGTGCGGGACTCCAGCAGTACTTC. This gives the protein CSAGLQQYF.